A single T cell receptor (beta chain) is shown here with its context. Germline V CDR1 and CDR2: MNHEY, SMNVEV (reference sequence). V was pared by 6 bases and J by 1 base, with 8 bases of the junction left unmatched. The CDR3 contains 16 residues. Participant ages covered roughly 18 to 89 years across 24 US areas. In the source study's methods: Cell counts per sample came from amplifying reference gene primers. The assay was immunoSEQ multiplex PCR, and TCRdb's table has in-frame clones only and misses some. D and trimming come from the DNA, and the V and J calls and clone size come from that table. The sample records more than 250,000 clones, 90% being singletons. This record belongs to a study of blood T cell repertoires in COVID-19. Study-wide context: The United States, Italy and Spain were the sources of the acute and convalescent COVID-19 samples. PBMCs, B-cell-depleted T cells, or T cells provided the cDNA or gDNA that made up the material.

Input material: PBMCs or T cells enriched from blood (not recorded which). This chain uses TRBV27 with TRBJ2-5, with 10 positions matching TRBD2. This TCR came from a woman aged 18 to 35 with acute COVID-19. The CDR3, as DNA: TGTGCCAGCAGATTAAGCGGGAGGGCACCCCAAGAGACCCAGTACTTC. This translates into CASRLSGRAPQETQYF.